The clone carrying this T cell receptor beta chain was counted only a few times. The antigen remains unidentified. The germline V gene has CDR1 SEHNR and CDR2 FQNEAQ (reference sequence). The V end was cut by 0 bases, the J end by 0 bases, with 9 bases between. The CDR3 has 16 amino acids. The sample originates from a study of T cells after yellow fever vaccination. Points from the study as a whole: The study re-detected most primary-vaccination clones after the booster (roughly 95% CD4, around 90% CD8). Bulk-population clonotypes that are abundant could appear as contaminants in FACS-sorted repertoires. Of the clonotypes, a small share occurred in both CD4 and CD8 compartments.

UMIs and a universal primer site were added when TCR cDNA was made by 5'RACE template switching. TCRdb ran MiXCR on the 5' RACE reads and lists one entry per CDR3 protein. The data show hundreds of thousands of distinct CDR3 sequences, about 17% seen once. Sequences were derived from PBMCs, sampled before the yellow fever booster vaccination. The sequence came from a man between 18 and 29 years old who received the YFV17D yellow fever vaccine. The rearrangement joins TRBV7-9 to TRBJ1-5, with D possibly TRBD1 on 5 matching bases. The CDR3 coding sequence is TGTGCCAGCAGCTTAGCCGACAGAGATAGCAATCAGCCCCAGCATTTT. Protein: CASSLADRDSNQPQHF.